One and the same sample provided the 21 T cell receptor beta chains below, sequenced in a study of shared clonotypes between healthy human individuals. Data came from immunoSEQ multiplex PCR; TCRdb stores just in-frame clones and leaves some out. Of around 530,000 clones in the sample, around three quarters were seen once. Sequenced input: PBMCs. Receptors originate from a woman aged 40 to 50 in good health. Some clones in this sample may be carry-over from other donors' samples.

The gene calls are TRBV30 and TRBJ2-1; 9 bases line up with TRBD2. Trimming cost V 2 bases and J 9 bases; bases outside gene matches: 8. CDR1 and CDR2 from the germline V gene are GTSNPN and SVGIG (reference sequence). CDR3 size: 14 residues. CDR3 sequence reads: CAWSSLAGSFEQFF. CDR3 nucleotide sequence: TGTGCCTGGAGTTCCCTAGCGGGATCGTTTGAGCAGTTCTTC.

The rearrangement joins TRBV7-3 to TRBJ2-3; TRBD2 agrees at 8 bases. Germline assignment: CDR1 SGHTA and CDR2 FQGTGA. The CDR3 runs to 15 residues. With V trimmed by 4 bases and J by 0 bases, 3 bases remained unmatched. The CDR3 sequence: CASSSQRGSTDTQYF. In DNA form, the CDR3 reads TGTGCCAGCAGCTCCCAGCGGGGGAGCACAGATACGCAGTATTTT.

CDR3 DNA sequence: TGTGCCACAGGACAGGAGACCTCCTACGAGCAGTACTTC. As protein: CATGQETSYEQYF. The rearrangement joins TRBV10-3 to TRBJ2-7; 7 nucleotides agree with TRBD1. Unmatched junction bases numbered 6, after V lost 10 bases and J lost 0 bases. There are 13 residues in the CDR3. From germline, CDR1 is ENHRY and CDR2 SYGVKD.

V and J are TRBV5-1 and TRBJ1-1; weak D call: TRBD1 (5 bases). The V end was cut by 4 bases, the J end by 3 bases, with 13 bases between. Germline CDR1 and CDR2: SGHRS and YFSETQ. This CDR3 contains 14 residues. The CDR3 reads CASSPGTGYTEAFF. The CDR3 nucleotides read TGCGCCAGCAGCCCGGGAACAGGTTACACTGAAGCTTTCTTT. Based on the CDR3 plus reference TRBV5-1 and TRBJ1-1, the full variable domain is KAGVTQTPRYLIKTRGQQVTLSCSPISGHRSVSWYQQTPGQGLQFLFEYFSETQRNKGNFPGRFSGRQFSNSRSEMNVSTLELGDSALYLCASSPGTGYTEAFFGQGTRLTVV.

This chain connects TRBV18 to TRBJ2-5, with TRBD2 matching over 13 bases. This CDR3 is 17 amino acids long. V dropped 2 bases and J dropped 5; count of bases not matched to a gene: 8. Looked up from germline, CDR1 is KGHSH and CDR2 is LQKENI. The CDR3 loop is CASSPRTSGSVGETQYF. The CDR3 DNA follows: TGTGCCAGCTCACCAAGGACTAGCGGGAGTGTCGGGGAGACCCAGTACTTC. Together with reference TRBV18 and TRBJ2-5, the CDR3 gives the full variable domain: NAGVMQNPRHLVRRRGQEARLRCSPMKGHSHVYWYRQLPEEGLKFMVYLQKENIIDESGMPKERFSAEFPKEGPSILRIQQVVRGDSAAYFCASSPRTSGSVGETQYFGPGTRLLVL.

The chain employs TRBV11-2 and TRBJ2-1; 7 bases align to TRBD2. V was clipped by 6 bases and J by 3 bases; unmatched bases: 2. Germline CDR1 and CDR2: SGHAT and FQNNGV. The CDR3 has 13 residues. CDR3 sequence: CASRAGNYNEQFF. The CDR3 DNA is TGTGCCAGCAGAGCGGGAAACTACAATGAGCAGTTCTTC.

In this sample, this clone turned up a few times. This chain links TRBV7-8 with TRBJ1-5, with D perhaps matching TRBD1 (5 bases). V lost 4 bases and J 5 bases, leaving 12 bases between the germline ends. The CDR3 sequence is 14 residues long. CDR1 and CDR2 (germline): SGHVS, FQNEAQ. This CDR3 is CASSSDSNYQPQHF. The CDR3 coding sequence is TGTGCCAGCAGCTCAGACAGTAACTATCAGCCCCAGCATTTT. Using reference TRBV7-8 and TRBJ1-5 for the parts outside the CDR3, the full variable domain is GAGVSQSPRYKVAKRGQDVALRCDPISGHVSLFWYQQALGQGPEFLTYFQNEAQLDKSGLPSDRFFAERPEGSVSTLKIQRTQQEDSAVYLCASSSDSNYQPQHFGDGTRLSIL.

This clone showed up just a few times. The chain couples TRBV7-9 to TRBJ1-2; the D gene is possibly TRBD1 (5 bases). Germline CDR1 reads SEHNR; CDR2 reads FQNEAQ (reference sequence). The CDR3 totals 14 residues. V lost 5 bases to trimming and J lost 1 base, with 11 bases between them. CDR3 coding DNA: TGTGCCAGCAGCAGCCGGGACCTTAACTATGGCTACACCTTC. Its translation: CASSSRDLNYGYTF.

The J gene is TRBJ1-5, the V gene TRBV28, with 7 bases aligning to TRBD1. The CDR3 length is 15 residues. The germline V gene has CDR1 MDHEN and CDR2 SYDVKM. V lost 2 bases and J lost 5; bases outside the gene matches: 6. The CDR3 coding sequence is TGTGCCAGCAGTTTACGACGAGGGGGCTATCAGCCCCAGCATTTT. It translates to CASSLRRGGYQPQHF.

DNA of the CDR3: TGTGCCAGCAGTGAGGAAGGGACTAATCAGCCCCAGCATTTT. This encodes CASSEEGTNQPQHF. The rearrangement uses TRBV6-1 and TRBJ1-5; D may be TRBD1 (5 bases). This CDR3 contains 14 residues. CDR1 is MNHNS and CDR2 is SASEGT in the germline V gene. Trimming took 3 bases from V and 4 from J, leaving 10 bases between them.

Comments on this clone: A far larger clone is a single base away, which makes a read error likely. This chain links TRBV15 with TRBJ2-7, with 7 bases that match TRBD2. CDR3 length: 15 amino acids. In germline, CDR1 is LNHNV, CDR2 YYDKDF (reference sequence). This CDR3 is CTTSREGGSSYEQYF. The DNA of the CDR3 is TGTACCACCAGCAGAGAGGGAGGGAGCTCCTACGAGCAGTACTTC.

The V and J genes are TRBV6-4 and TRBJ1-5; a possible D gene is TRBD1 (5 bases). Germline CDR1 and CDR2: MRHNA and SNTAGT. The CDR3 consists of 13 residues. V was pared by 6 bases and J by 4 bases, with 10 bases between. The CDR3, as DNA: TGTGCCAGCAGCAGGGATGGGAATCAGCCCCAGCATTTT. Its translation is CASSRDGNQPQHF.

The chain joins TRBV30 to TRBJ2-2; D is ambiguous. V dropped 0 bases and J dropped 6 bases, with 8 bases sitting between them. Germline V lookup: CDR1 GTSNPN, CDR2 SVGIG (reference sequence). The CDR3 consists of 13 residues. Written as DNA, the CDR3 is TGTGCCTGGAGTGTAACTTGGGCCGGGGAGCTGTTTTTT. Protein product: CAWSVTWAGELFF.

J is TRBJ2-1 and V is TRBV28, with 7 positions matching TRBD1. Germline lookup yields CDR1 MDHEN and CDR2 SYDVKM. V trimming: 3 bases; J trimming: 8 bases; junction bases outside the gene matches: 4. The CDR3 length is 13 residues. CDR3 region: CASSFLGGYEQFF. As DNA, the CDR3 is TGTGCCAGCAGTTTCCTAGGGGGCTATGAGCAGTTCTTC.

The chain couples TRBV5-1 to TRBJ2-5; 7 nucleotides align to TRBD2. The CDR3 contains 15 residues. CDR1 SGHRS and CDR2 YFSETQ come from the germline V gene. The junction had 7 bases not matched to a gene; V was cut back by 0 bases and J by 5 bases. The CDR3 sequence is CASSLAGASGETQYF. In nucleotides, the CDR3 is TGCGCCAGCAGCTTGGCCGGCGCTAGCGGCGAGACCCAGTACTTC.

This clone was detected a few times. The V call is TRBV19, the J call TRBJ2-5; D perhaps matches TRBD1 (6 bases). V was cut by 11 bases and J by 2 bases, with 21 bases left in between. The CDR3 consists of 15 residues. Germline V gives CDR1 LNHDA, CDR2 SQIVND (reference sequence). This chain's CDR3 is CASNAQGGWQETQYF. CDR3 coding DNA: TGTGCCTCTAACGCCCAAGGGGGTTGGCAAGAGACCCAGTACTTC.

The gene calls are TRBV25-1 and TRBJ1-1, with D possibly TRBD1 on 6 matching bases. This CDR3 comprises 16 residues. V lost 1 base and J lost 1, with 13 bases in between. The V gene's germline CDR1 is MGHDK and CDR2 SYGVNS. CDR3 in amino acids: CASSEFDGGQNTEAFF. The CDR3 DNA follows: TGTGCCAGCAGTGAATTTGATGGGGGACAGAACACTGAAGCTTTCTTT. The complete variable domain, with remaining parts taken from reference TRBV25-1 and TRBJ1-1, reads EADIYQTPRYLVIGTGKKITLECSQTMGHDKMYWYQQDPGMELHLIHYSYGVNSTEKGDLSSESTVSRIRTEHFPLTLESARPSHTSQYLCASSEFDGGQNTEAFFGQGTRLTVV.

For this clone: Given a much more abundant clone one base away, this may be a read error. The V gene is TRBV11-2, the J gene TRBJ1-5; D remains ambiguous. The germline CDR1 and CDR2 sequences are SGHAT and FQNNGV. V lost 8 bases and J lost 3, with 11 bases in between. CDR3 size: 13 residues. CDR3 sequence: CASWQFDNQPQHF. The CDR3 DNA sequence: TGTGCCAGCTGGCAGTTTGACAATCAGCCCCAGCATTTT.

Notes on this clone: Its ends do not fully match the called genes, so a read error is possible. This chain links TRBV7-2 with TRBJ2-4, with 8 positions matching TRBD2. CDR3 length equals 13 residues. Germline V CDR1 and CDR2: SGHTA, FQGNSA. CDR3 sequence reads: CVSSFKRENIQYF. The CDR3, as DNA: TGTGTCAGCAGCTTTAAGCGGGAGAACATTCAGTACTTC.

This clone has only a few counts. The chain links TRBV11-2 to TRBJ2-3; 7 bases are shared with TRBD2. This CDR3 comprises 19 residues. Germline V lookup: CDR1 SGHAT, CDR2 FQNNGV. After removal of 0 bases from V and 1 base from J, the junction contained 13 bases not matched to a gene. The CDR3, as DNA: TGTGCCAGCAGCTTAGATCTCCGCGGGGGTGACAGCCGCACAGATACGCAGTATTTT. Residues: CASSLDLRGGDSRTDTQYF. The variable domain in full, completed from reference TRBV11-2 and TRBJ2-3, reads EAGVAQSPRYKIIEKRQSVAFWCNPISGHATLYWYQQILGQGPKLLIQFQNNGVVDDSQLPKDRFSAERLKGVDSTLKIQPAKLEDSAVYLCASSLDLRGGDSRTDTQYFGPGTRLTVL.

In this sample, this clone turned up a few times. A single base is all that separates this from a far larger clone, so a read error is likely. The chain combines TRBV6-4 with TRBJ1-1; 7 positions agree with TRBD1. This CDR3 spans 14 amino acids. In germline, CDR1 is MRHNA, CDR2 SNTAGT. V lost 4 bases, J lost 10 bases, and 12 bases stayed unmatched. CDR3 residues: CASSGSIETGRAFF. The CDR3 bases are TGTGCCAGCAGTGGCTCGATTGAGACAGGGAGAGCTTTCTTT.